A selection of T cell receptor beta chains follows, all from one sample in a study of cytomegalovirus exposure and HLA in healthy donors. Sequencing was performed with immunoSEQ multiplex PCR; in TCRdb, only in-frame clones are kept and a portion is missing. The repertoire holds 120,000 to 150,000 clones, with approximately 82% as singletons. The specimen sequenced was PBMCs. These receptor sequences come from a woman aged 40-49 years in good health and CMV-seronegative. CDR3s include the opening cysteine and the closing phenylalanine or tryptophan. The order of the fields is V gene, D gene, clone size, J gene, CDR3 protein, CDR3 DNA. D genes are given only for firm matches. Clone size is not always given. Where it is, it says once, few, many or a class for expanded clones.

v_call: TRBV11-3; d_call: -; clone_size: -; j_call: TRBJ2-7; cdr3_aa: CASSLENRDFTYEQYF; cdr3_nt: TGTGCCAGCAGCTTGGAAAACCGGGACTTTACCTACGAGCAGTACTTC
v_call: TRBV7-9; d_call: -; clone_size: -; j_call: TRBJ2-2; cdr3_aa: CASSAGGWRGGELFF; cdr3_nt: TGTGCCAGCAGCGCTGGAGGTTGGCGGGGCGGGGAGCTGTTTTTT
v_call: TRBV25-1; d_call: TRBD1; clone_size: -; j_call: TRBJ1-6; cdr3_aa: CASSGLGQGLSPLHF; cdr3_nt: TGTGCCAGCAGTGGGTTGGGACAGGGCCTTTCACCCCTCCACTTT
v_call: TRBV6-1; d_call: TRBD2; clone_size: -; j_call: TRBJ2-1; cdr3_aa: CASTPLAGGRGEQFF; cdr3_nt: TGTGCCAGCACGCCTCTGGCGGGGGGGAGGGGGGAGCAGTTCTTC
v_call: TRBV28; d_call: TRBD1; clone_size: few; j_call: TRBJ1-2; cdr3_aa: CASRRQGRSYGYTF; cdr3_nt: TGTGCCAGCAGACGACAGGGAAGGAGCTATGGCTACACCTTC
v_call: TRBV10-3; d_call: TRBD2; clone_size: -; j_call: TRBJ2-7; cdr3_aa: CAIKIAGGPYEQYF; cdr3_nt: TGTGCCATCAAAATAGCGGGAGGGCCGTACGAGCAGTACTTC
v_call: TRBV6-5; d_call: TRBD2; clone_size: -; j_call: TRBJ2-1; cdr3_aa: CASSYSTSGRPHEQFF; cdr3_nt: TGTGCCAGCAGTTACTCCACTAGCGGGAGGCCCCATGAGCAGTTCTTC
v_call: TRBV5-4; d_call: -; clone_size: -; j_call: TRBJ1-2; cdr3_aa: CASSLEAVNYGYTF; cdr3_nt: TGTGCCAGCAGCTTGGAAGCGGTTAACTATGGCTACACCTTC
v_call: TRBV5-4; d_call: TRBD2; clone_size: -; j_call: TRBJ2-7; cdr3_aa: CASSPGTSAAYEQYF; cdr3_nt: TGTGCCAGCAGCCCCGGGACTAGCGCCGCCTACGAGCAGTACTTC
v_call: TRBV5-4; d_call: TRBD2; clone_size: -; j_call: TRBJ2-6; cdr3_aa: CASSSGLAHSGANVLTF; cdr3_nt: TGTGCCAGCAGCTCAGGACTAGCTCACTCTGGGGCCAACGTCCTGACTTTC
v_call: TRBV27; d_call: -; clone_size: -; j_call: TRBJ1-1; cdr3_aa: CASSFPGHTEAFF; cdr3_nt: TGTGCCAGCAGTTTTCCAGGGCACACTGAAGCTTTCTTT
v_call: TRBV4-2; d_call: -; clone_size: -; j_call: TRBJ2-3; cdr3_aa: CASSQEGLTDTQYF; cdr3_nt: TGTGCCAGCAGCCAGGAGGGACTCACAGATACGCAGTATTTT
v_call: TRBV5-1; d_call: TRBD1; clone_size: -; j_call: TRBJ1-2; cdr3_aa: CARKQGVF; cdr3_nt: TGCGCCAGGAAACAGGGGGTTTTC
v_call: TRBV6-1; d_call: TRBD2; clone_size: -; j_call: TRBJ2-1; cdr3_aa: CASRSSGTSANEQFF; cdr3_nt: TGTGCCAGCAGAAGTTCCGGGACTAGCGCCAATGAGCAGTTCTTC
v_call: TRBV15; d_call: TRBD2; clone_size: -; j_call: TRBJ2-1; cdr3_aa: CATSRDSLADYNEQFF; cdr3_nt: TGTGCCACCAGCAGAGATAGCCTAGCGGATTACAATGAGCAGTTCTTC
v_call: TRBV6-1; d_call: TRBD1; clone_size: -; j_call: TRBJ1-2; cdr3_aa: CASRPTGFGYTF; cdr3_nt: TGTGCCAGCAGACCGACAGGGTTCGGCTACACCTTC
v_call: TRBV7-8; d_call: TRBD1; clone_size: -; j_call: TRBJ2-1; cdr3_aa: CASSSVDRYNEQFF; cdr3_nt: TGTGCCAGCAGCTCCGTGGACAGGTACAATGAGCAGTTCTTC
v_call: TRBV9; d_call: -; clone_size: few; j_call: TRBJ2-1; cdr3_aa: CASSRDGSSYNEQFF; cdr3_nt: TGTGCCAGCAGCCGTGACGGGAGCTCCTACAATGAGCAGTTCTTC
v_call: TRBV25-1; d_call: -; clone_size: -; j_call: TRBJ1-2; cdr3_aa: CASSEQLAGIYGYTF; cdr3_nt: TGTGCCAGCAGTGAACAGCTGGCAGGAATCTATGGCTACACCTTC
v_call: TRBV19; d_call: -; clone_size: -; j_call: TRBJ2-4; cdr3_aa: CASKFLEVGGGKNIQYF; cdr3_nt: TGTGCCAGTAAATTTCTCGAAGTGGGAGGGGGTAAAAACATTCAGTACTTC
v_call: TRBV19; d_call: -; clone_size: -; j_call: TRBJ2-7; cdr3_aa: CASSRDRDTYYEQYF; cdr3_nt: TGTGCCAGTAGTAGGGACCGGGACACTTACTACGAGCAGTACTTC
v_call: TRBV19; d_call: TRBD2; clone_size: -; j_call: TRBJ2-7; cdr3_aa: CASRGLAAYEQYF; cdr3_nt: TGTGCCAGTAGGGGACTAGCGGCCTACGAGCAGTACTTC
v_call: TRBV10-3; d_call: TRBD1; clone_size: once; j_call: TRBJ2-2; cdr3_aa: CAIRQGPGELFF; cdr3_nt: TGTGCCATCCGACAGGGGCCCGGGGAGCTGTTTTTT
v_call: TRBV18; d_call: TRBD2; clone_size: once; j_call: TRBJ2-2; cdr3_aa: CASSRTSGKNTGELFF; cdr3_nt: TGTGCCAGCTCACGGACTAGCGGGAAGAACACCGGGGAGCTGTTTTTT
v_call: TRBV2; d_call: -; clone_size: -; j_call: TRBJ1-2; cdr3_aa: CASSTGSTIYGYTF; cdr3_nt: TGTGCCAGCAGCACGGGATCGACTATCTATGGCTACACCTTC
v_call: TRBV19; d_call: -; clone_size: -; j_call: TRBJ2-7; cdr3_aa: CASSGTGFSYEQYF; cdr3_nt: TGTGCCAGTAGTGGCACAGGCTTCTCCTACGAGCAGTACTTC
v_call: TRBV6-5; d_call: -; clone_size: -; j_call: TRBJ1-1; cdr3_aa: CASSYQGLRNTEAFF; cdr3_nt: TGTGCCAGCAGTTACCAGGGTTTGAGGAACACTGAAGCTTTCTTT
v_call: TRBV10-1; d_call: -; clone_size: few; j_call: TRBJ2-7; cdr3_aa: CASSEHEQYF; cdr3_nt: TGCGCCAGCAGTGAGCACGAGCAGTACTTC